A single sample gave rise to the 5 T cell receptor beta chains below, sequenced in a study of T-cell memory formation after mild COVID-19. One entry per CDR3 protein results from TCRdb running MiXCR on the 5' RACE reads. The sample has roughly 250,000 distinct CDR3 sequences; roughly 15% are singletons. Sequencing was done on a sample of PBMCs or a T cell subset sorted from them (not recorded which). These TCRs come from a man aged 18 to 29 who had mild COVID-19 (a few samples of this study predate the infection). Cell type and time point are not known.

This clonotype turned up a few times. J is TRBJ2-5 and V is TRBV7-8; 8 nucleotides line up with TRBD1. CDR3 length: 13 residues. The V gene end was trimmed by 1 base and the J gene end by 7 bases; junction bases not matched to a gene: 2. From germline, CDR1 is SGHVS and CDR2 FQNEAQ. The CDR3 DNA follows: TGTGCCAGCAGCTTAGACAGGGGGGCGACCCAGTACTTC. This encodes CASSLDRGATQYF.

This chain links TRBV9 with TRBJ2-3; TRBD2 matches 9 bases. Per the germline V gene, CDR1 is SGDLS and CDR2 is YYNGEE. Unmatched junction bases numbered 12, after V lost 0 bases and J lost 7 bases. The CDR3 consists of 17 residues. The CDR3 is CASSVALGRGGPNTQYF. CDR3 sequence (DNA): TGTGCCAGCAGCGTAGCCCTCGGGCGGGGGGGCCCGAATACGCAGTATTTT.

This clonotype was recorded a few times. The rearrangement links TRBV20-1 to TRBJ2-2, with 14 bases aligning to TRBD2. The ends lost 6 bases at V and 7 bases at J; junction bases unmatched: 7. This CDR3 is built from 15 residues. Germline CDR1 and CDR2: DFQATT and SNEGSKA (reference sequence). CDR3 nucleotide sequence: TGCAGTGCACGGGGACTAGCGGGGGTAGGCGGGGAGCTGTTTTTT. The encoded protein is CSARGLAGVGGELFF.

The CDR3 sequence: CASSYGGADGRGQFF. CDR3 nucleotides: TGTGCCAGCAGTTATGGGGGGGCAGACGGACGGGGGCAGTTCTTC. The chain joins TRBV6-2 or TRBV6-3 to TRBJ2-1, with a possible D match to TRBD2 (7 bases). Trimming removed 3 bases at V and 12 bases at J, with 21 bases between. Germline V lookup: CDR1 MNHEY, CDR2 SVGEGT. The length of the CDR3 is 15 residues.

CDR3 amino acids: CAWSVTENYGYTF. The CDR3 bases are TGTGCCTGGAGTGTGACAGAGAACTATGGCTACACCTTC. The rearrangement uses TRBV30 and TRBJ1-2, with D possibly TRBD1 on 5 matching bases. CDR3 length: 13 residues. The V end lost 0 bases, the J end lost 2 bases, and 7 bases lay between the germline ends. Germline V gene sequence: CDR1 GTSNPN, CDR2 SVGIG (reference sequence).